This is a list of T cell receptor beta chains from one sample in a study of OX40 agonist ivuxolimab in advanced cancers. Generated by immunoSEQ multiplex PCR, the TCRdb table keeps only in-frame clones and is missing some. The sample gives about 91,000 clones, roughly 87% of which show up once; over 0.4% is in the top ten. This specimen was CD4+ or CD8+ T cells sorted from blood, taken in a trial of the OX40 agonist ivuxolimab. The origin of the receptors is an adult with an advanced solid tumor such as melanoma, head and neck, liver or kidney cancer. Each CDR3 is given with its conserved first and last residue. The D gene is left open where the match is weak. Where a row states a size, it is once, few, many or the class of an expanded clone; other rows omit it.

v_call	clone_size	j_call	d_call	cdr3_nt	cdr3_aa
TRBV18	NA	TRBJ2-5	NA	TGTGCCAGCTCACCACGGGAGACCCCGTGGGAGACCCAGTACTTC	CASSPRETPWETQYF
TRBV7-8	once	TRBJ1-2	NA	TGTGCCAGCAGCTCTAGCCCGCAGGGCGCCTATGGCTACACCTTC	CASSSSPQGAYGYTF
TRBV9	NA	TRBJ1-5	NA	TGTGCCAGTGGGGGAGGAGAGGAGCCCCAGCATTTT	CASGGGEEPQHF
TRBV6-1	NA	TRBJ2-5	TRBD2	TGTGCCAGCAGGCCGACGGGGGGGGAGACCCAGTACTTC	CASRPTGGETQYF
TRBV2	NA	TRBJ1-2	TRBD1	TGTGCCACGGGGACAGGGAAAGGGGATGGCTACACCTTC	CATGTGKGDGYTF
TRBV6-1	NA	TRBJ2-7	NA	TGTGCCAGCAGGAGTGGGGGGATCTACGAGCAGTACTTC	CASRSGGIYEQYF
TRBV5-1	NA	TRBJ2-5	NA	TGCGCCAGCAGCTTGGAGGGGGGCCGAGAGACCCAGTACTTC	CASSLEGGRETQYF
TRBV6-4	NA	TRBJ1-6	NA	TGTGCCAGCACCCCGAACCCAGGGAATTCACCCCTCCACTTT	CASTPNPGNSPLHF
TRBV9	NA	TRBJ2-7	NA	TGTGCCAGCAGCGTAGCAATAGAACTTGGGGAGCAGTACTTC	CASSVAIELGEQYF
TRBV6-1	NA	TRBJ1-6	NA	TGTGCCAGCAGTGGAGGACCCCGGGGGTCTAGGAATTCACCCCTCCACTTT	CASSGGPRGSRNSPLHF
TRBV9	NA	TRBJ1-2	NA	TGTGCCAGCAGCGTAGGGGCGGAGACTAACTATGGCTACACCTTC	CASSVGAETNYGYTF
TRBV4-1	NA	TRBJ2-5	TRBD2	TGCGCCAGCAGCCCGGGACTAGCGGAGACCCAGTACTTC	CASSPGLAETQYF
TRBV6-1	once	TRBJ1-5	NA	TGTGCCAGCAGTGAATCACTATACTATCAGCCCCAGCATTTT	CASSESLYYQPQHF
TRBV7-9	NA	TRBJ1-5	NA	TGTGCCAGCAGCTTAGGGGGGAACATGGAGCCCCAGCATTTT	CASSLGGNMEPQHF
TRBV7-9	NA	TRBJ2-5	NA	TGTGCCAGCAGCTTCGGGGTCGGGCTTCTGGACTCAACCCAAGAGACCCAGTACTTC	CASSFGVGLLDSTQETQYF
TRBV9	NA	TRBJ2-7	NA	TGTGCCAGCAGCGTAGGGGCGGGGAGTTCCTACGAGCAGTACTTC	CASSVGAGSSYEQYF
TRBV5-1	NA	TRBJ2-1	NA	TGCGCCAGCAGCTCGAACCCGACAGTTAGCTCCTACAATGAGCAGTTCTTC	CASSSNPTVSSYNEQFF
TRBV7-2	NA	TRBJ1-4	NA	TGTGCCAGCAGCCCGGGGGGGGGTAATGAAAAACTGTTTTTT	CASSPGGGNEKLFF
TRBV2	NA	TRBJ2-2	NA	TGTGCCAGCTCCCCCAATACCGGGGAGCTGTTTTTT	CASSPNTGELFF
TRBV5-4	NA	TRBJ1-2	NA	TGTGCCTTGCGAGGGGGGCAGGGTGGCTACACCTTC	CALRGGQGGYTF
TRBV28	NA	TRBJ1-2	NA	TGTGCCAGCAGTTCGGCGGGGGGTGCCAACTATGGCTACACCTTC	CASSSAGGANYGYTF
TRBV11-2	once	TRBJ2-1	NA	TGTGCCAGCAGCCCAACCACGGCAGGGGACAATGAGCAGTTCTTC	CASSPTTAGDNEQFF
TRBV9	NA	TRBJ1-4	NA	TGTGCCAGCAGCGTAGGACTCGGAGAAAAACTGTTTTTT	CASSVGLGEKLFF
TRBV5-1	NA	TRBJ2-1	NA	TGCGCCACCAAGAGAGCGACTACGGCTGATGAGCAGTTCTTC	CATKRATTADEQFF
TRBV7-6	once	TRBJ2-5	NA	TGTGCCAGCGACAACGGGGGAGCTGAAGAGACCCAGTACTTC	CASDNGGAEETQYF
TRBV28	NA	TRBJ1-2	NA	TGTGCCAGCAGTGAACAGAATAACTATGGCTACACCTTC	CASSEQNNYGYTF
TRBV6-6	NA	TRBJ1-1	NA	TGTGCCAGCAGTTACTCGAGTCAGGGCTCCACTGAAGCTTTCTTT	CASSYSSQGSTEAFF
TRBV18	NA	TRBJ2-3	TRBD2	TGTGCCAGCTCACCACCATCCGGGGGGGCAACAGATACGCAGTATTTT	CASSPPSGGATDTQYF
TRBV19	NA	TRBJ1-2	TRBD1	TGTGCCAGTAGTATTACAGGGGCTGAGGGAGGCTACACCTTC	CASSITGAEGGYTF
TRBV29-1	NA	TRBJ1-2	TRBD1	TGCAGCGTTGAACGGACAGGGTATGGCTACACCTTC	CSVERTGYGYTF
TRBV6-5	NA	TRBJ2-5	TRBD1	TGTGCCAGCAGCTTGTACAGGGGGCTCGAGACCCAGTACTTC	CASSLYRGLETQYF
TRBV19	few	TRBJ2-7	NA	TGTGCCAGTAGTATTCCAGGACCGTACGAGCAGTACTTC	CASSIPGPYEQYF
TRBV28	NA	TRBJ2-7	TRBD1	TGTGCCAGCAGGTCAGGGACAGGTGCCTACGAGCAGTACTTC	CASRSGTGAYEQYF
TRBV7-3	NA	TRBJ1-2	NA	TGTGCCAGCAGCCCCGGTAGCGGCTATGGCTACACCTTC	CASSPGSGYGYTF
TRBV18	NA	TRBJ2-1	TRBD1	TGTGCCAGCTCACCAGAGGCAGGGGGAAATTACAATGAGCAGTTCTTC	CASSPEAGGNYNEQFF
TRBV9	NA	TRBJ1-1	NA	TGTGCCAGCAGCCTCATCAGGGGCAGACCTTTCTTT	CASSLIRGRPFF
TRBV27	NA	TRBJ1-1	NA	TGTGCCAGCAGTTTGGAAGGGCCTAACACTGAAGCTTTCTTT	CASSLEGPNTEAFF
TRBV4-2	NA	TRBJ2-7	NA	TGTGCCAGCAGCCATGGGGCAGGAGATAACTACGAGCAGTACTTC	CASSHGAGDNYEQYF
TRBV6-5	NA	TRBJ2-3	NA	TGTGCCAGCAGTTACGCACAAGGAGATACGCAGTATTTT	CASSYAQGDTQYF
TRBV18	NA	TRBJ1-5	NA	TGTGCCAGCTCACCACCTAGCAATCAGCCCCAGCATTTT	CASSPPSNQPQHF
TRBV6-1	once	TRBJ2-7	TRBD2	TGTGCCAGCATCCTCGGGGGGGCCGGGTCCTACGAGCAGTACTTC	CASILGGAGSYEQYF
TRBV6-5	NA	TRBJ2-5	NA	TGTGCCACCAAAGAAGACCAAGAGACCCAGTACTTC	CATKEDQETQYF
TRBV18	NA	TRBJ2-7	TRBD1	TGTGCCAGCTCCCAGTCGAGGACAGGCGACGAGCAGTACTTC	CASSQSRTGDEQYF
TRBV7-6	NA	TRBJ2-2	TRBD2	TGTGCCAGCAGACCCCCGGGACTAGCGGGCGGGGAGCTGTTTTTT	CASRPPGLAGGELFF
TRBV19	once	TRBJ2-3	TRBD2	TGTGCCAGTAGTATGGTCGGAGTCGGGGGGGATACGCAGTATTTT	CASSMVGVGGDTQYF
TRBV9	NA	TRBJ2-1	TRBD2	TGTGCCAGCAGCGTAGTTCTAGCGGGGGGCATGGATGAGCAGTTCTTC	CASSVVLAGGMDEQFF
TRBV7-2	NA	TRBJ1-1	NA	TGTGCCAGCAGCCGTCTTACAGGGTCCCACACTGAAGCTTTCTTT	CASSRLTGSHTEAFF
TRBV7-2	NA	TRBJ2-1	NA	TGTGCCAGCAGACCCGGCCCAGTGGGGGCGTACAATGAGCAGTTCTTC	CASRPGPVGAYNEQFF
TRBV5-6	once	TRBJ2-2	TRBD2	TGTGCCAGCAGCTTGGGTCCAGCGGGGGGGCACACCGGGGAGCTGTTTTTT	CASSLGPAGGHTGELFF
TRBV29-1	NA	TRBJ1-2	TRBD1	TGCAGCGTTTTCGACAGGGCAGAATACTATGGCTACACCTTC	CSVFDRAEYYGYTF